Below, one T cell receptor beta chain is given with its context. Antigen specificity is unknown. Primers for the PCR totalled 60 Vbeta and 13 Jbeta. Here immunoSEQ multiplex PCR was the method, and the copy in TCRdb shows in-frame clones only, minus some. The sample yields some 200,000 clones, 70% to 80% seen once. V lost 11 bases and J 1 base, leaving 14 bases between the germline ends. The CDR3 runs 13 residues. The data were obtained in a study of cytomegalovirus exposure and HLA in healthy donors. Study results and limitations: DRB1 showed the most TCR associations and HLA-C the fewest in a later analysis, as rates varied by HLA locus. An observed cluster of highly shared sequence variants was recorded as a likely sequencing artifact.

The sequenced material came from PBMCs. J is TRBJ2-5 and V is TRBV23-1, with a tentative D call TRBD2 (6 bases). TRBV23-1 is assigned to the ORF class and has an uncertain function. The source of this sequence is a woman aged 55-69 years in good health and CMV-seropositive. The CDR3 is CAGRTAPQETQYF. CDR3 bases: TGCGCCGGGAGGACGGCTCCCCAAGAGACCCAGTACTTC.